This TCR beta chain is from a study of T cells in localized non-small cell lung cancer. Method: immunoSEQ multiplex PCR; TCRdb's copy keeps in-frame clones and lacks some. This sample has approximately 590 clones, with roughly 25% found just once. The sample here was lung tumor tissue, taken before any cancer treatment. This receptor was taken from a male donor at least 60 years old with stage II lung adenocarcinoma.

The CDR3, as DNA: TGTGCCAGCTCACCCGGACAGGGTTTGTTTGGCTACACCTTC. Its translation is CASSPGQGLFGYTF. The gene calls are TRBV18 and TRBJ1-2, with 8 bases that match TRBD1. Unmatched junction bases numbered 7, after V lost 3 bases and J lost 7 bases. The CDR3 covers 14 residues. Germline values: CDR1 KGHSH, CDR2 LQKENI.